This T cell receptor (beta chain) was documented in a study of T cell changes during pregnancy in multiple sclerosis. Data came from immunoSEQ multiplex PCR; TCRdb stores just in-frame clones and leaves some out. The sample shows about 130,000 clones, 95% to 98% of them seen only once. Germline assignment: CDR1 MNHEY and CDR2 SVGAGI. The junction had 4 bases not matched to a gene; V was cut back by 6 bases and J by 2 bases. This CDR3 spans 14 amino acids. V and J are TRBV6-5 and TRBJ2-3; 8 bases map to TRBD1. Specimen: peripheral blood, collected after pregnancy. The receptor's source is a female donor with multiple sclerosis, enrolled in a pregnancy study. This CDR3 is CASRQGANTDTQYF. The CDR3 DNA sequence: TGTGCCAGCAGGCAGGGGGCTAACACAGATACGCAGTATTTT.